This is a list of T cell receptor beta chains from one sample in a study of T cell changes during pregnancy in multiple sclerosis. This table comes from immunoSEQ multiplex PCR, and its TCRdb copy is limited to in-frame clones, with some not included. The sample consists of approximately 130,000 clones, approximately 96% of them appearing once. Here the sequenced sample was peripheral blood, taken after pregnancy. These receptors all come from a female donor with multiple sclerosis, enrolled in a pregnancy study. Each CDR3 is given with its conserved first and last residue. Fields, in order: clone size, J gene, V gene, D gene, CDR3 DNA, CDR3 protein. The D gene is left open where the match is weak. The size field is filled for only some rows; it gives once, few, many or a size class.

clone_size: .; j_call: TRBJ1-2; v_call: TRBV6-6; d_call: TRBD1; cdr3_nt: TGTGCCAGCAGTTCGACAGGGGTAAACTATGGCTACACCTTC; cdr3_aa: CASSSTGVNYGYTF
clone_size: .; j_call: TRBJ2-7; v_call: TRBV5-4; d_call: .; cdr3_nt: TGTGCCAGCAGCTACGGGGGTAGATCCTACGAGCAGTACTTC; cdr3_aa: CASSYGGRSYEQYF
clone_size: .; j_call: TRBJ2-7; v_call: TRBV7-2; d_call: .; cdr3_nt: TGTGCCAGCAGCTTATCCCGACGGGTGAGCTACGAGCAGTACTTC; cdr3_aa: CASSLSRRVSYEQYF
clone_size: .; j_call: TRBJ2-1; v_call: TRBV15; d_call: .; cdr3_nt: TGTGCCACCAGCAGGCAGGGCAATGAGCAGTTCTTC; cdr3_aa: CATSRQGNEQFF
clone_size: once; j_call: TRBJ2-7; v_call: TRBV29-1; d_call: .; cdr3_nt: TGCAGCGTTGCGGCACACCAGGCCTACGAGCAGTACTTC; cdr3_aa: CSVAAHQAYEQYF
clone_size: .; j_call: TRBJ1-5; v_call: TRBV7-2; d_call: TRBD1; cdr3_nt: TGTGCCAGCAGTCCCGACAGGGGGCGTAATCAGCCCCAGCATTTT; cdr3_aa: CASSPDRGRNQPQHF
clone_size: once; j_call: TRBJ2-7; v_call: TRBV7-8; d_call: .; cdr3_nt: TGTGCCAGCAGCTTATCCGGGGGGCGGTCTAGGGGCGAGCAGTACTTC; cdr3_aa: CASSLSGGRSRGEQYF
clone_size: once; j_call: TRBJ2-2; v_call: TRBV6-1; d_call: TRBD2; cdr3_nt: TGTGCCGGGGGACTAGCGGGAAACACCGGGGAGCTGTTTTTT; cdr3_aa: CAGGLAGNTGELFF
clone_size: .; j_call: TRBJ2-1; v_call: TRBV14; d_call: .; cdr3_nt: TGTGCCAGCAGCCAAGAGTCAGTAGTAGCCAATGAGCAGTTCTTC; cdr3_aa: CASSQESVVANEQFF
clone_size: .; j_call: TRBJ1-2; v_call: TRBV27; d_call: .; cdr3_nt: TGTGCCAGCAGTATCCGACAGACGCAAACCTATGGCTACACCTTC; cdr3_aa: CASSIRQTQTYGYTF
clone_size: .; j_call: TRBJ2-2; v_call: TRBV5-6; d_call: TRBD1; cdr3_nt: TGTGCCAGCAGCTTGATCGGCGACAGGGTTAACACCGGGGAGCTGTTTTTT; cdr3_aa: CASSLIGDRVNTGELFF
clone_size: once; j_call: TRBJ2-7; v_call: TRBV28; d_call: .; cdr3_nt: TGTGCCAGCAGCTTCCGTGGACTGGCGGCCTACGAGCAGTACTTC; cdr3_aa: CASSFRGLAAYEQYF
clone_size: .; j_call: TRBJ2-7; v_call: TRBV7-6; d_call: .; cdr3_nt: TGTGCCAGCAGCTTAGGACACCGCTCCTACGAGCAGTACTTC; cdr3_aa: CASSLGHRSYEQYF
clone_size: .; j_call: TRBJ2-7; v_call: TRBV19; d_call: .; cdr3_nt: TGTGCCAGTAGTATCAGTTTGTCCTACGAGCAGTACTTC; cdr3_aa: CASSISLSYEQYF
clone_size: .; j_call: TRBJ2-1; v_call: TRBV5-1; d_call: TRBD2; cdr3_nt: TGCGCCAGCAGCTTGGGGGAGGGGAAAAACAATGAGCAGTTCTTC; cdr3_aa: CASSLGEGKNNEQFF
clone_size: .; j_call: TRBJ2-2; v_call: TRBV6-1; d_call: .; cdr3_nt: TGTGCCAGCAGTGGGAGGGCCAGGCGGAACGGGGAGCTGTTTTTT; cdr3_aa: CASSGRARRNGELFF
clone_size: .; j_call: TRBJ1-1; v_call: TRBV7-9; d_call: .; cdr3_nt: TGTGCCAGCAGCTTAGGGGTGACAAACACTGAAGCTTTCTTT; cdr3_aa: CASSLGVTNTEAFF
clone_size: .; j_call: TRBJ2-7; v_call: TRBV27; d_call: .; cdr3_nt: TGTGCCAGCAGCTCCTCCCTCTACGAGCAGTACTTC; cdr3_aa: CASSSSLYEQYF
clone_size: .; j_call: TRBJ2-3; v_call: TRBV5-1; d_call: .; cdr3_nt: TGCGCCAGCAGAGCGACGGAATACACAGATACGCAGTATTTT; cdr3_aa: CASRATEYTDTQYF
clone_size: .; j_call: TRBJ2-7; v_call: TRBV4-2; d_call: TRBD2; cdr3_nt: TGTGCCAGCAGCCAAGGCGGACTAGCGGGAGGTTACGAGCAGTACTTC; cdr3_aa: CASSQGGLAGGYEQYF
clone_size: .; j_call: TRBJ2-3; v_call: TRBV18; d_call: .; cdr3_nt: TGTGCCAGCTCACCGCGCTCGGGGGTAGATACGCAGTATTTT; cdr3_aa: CASSPRSGVDTQYF
clone_size: .; j_call: TRBJ2-7; v_call: TRBV7-4; d_call: TRBD1; cdr3_nt: TGTGCCAGCAGCTTAGGTGACAGGGGGCGCCTTCAGGGCTCTCCCTACGAGCAGTACTTC; cdr3_aa: CASSLGDRGRLQGSPYEQYF
clone_size: once; j_call: TRBJ2-5; v_call: TRBV11-3; d_call: TRBD2; cdr3_nt: TGTGCCAGCAGCATAGCGGGAGGGGAGAGAGAGACCCAGTACTTC; cdr3_aa: CASSIAGGERETQYF
clone_size: once; j_call: TRBJ2-6; v_call: TRBV19; d_call: .; cdr3_nt: TGTGCCAGTAGTATCCTCCCAGCGGGGGCCAACGTCCTGACTTTC; cdr3_aa: CASSILPAGANVLTF
clone_size: once; j_call: TRBJ2-3; v_call: TRBV9; d_call: TRBD2; cdr3_nt: TGTGCCAGCAGCGACTACCTAGCGGGAGTCCCAGATACGCAGTATTTT; cdr3_aa: CASSDYLAGVPDTQYF
clone_size: .; j_call: TRBJ1-2; v_call: TRBV27; d_call: .; cdr3_nt: TGTGCCAGCAGGCGAACCCGGACAGTTGTCTATGGCTACACCTTC; cdr3_aa: CASRRTRTVVYGYTF